This is a list of T cell receptor beta chains from one sample in a study of T cell responses to AZD1222 COVID-19 vaccine. Clones were read by immunoSEQ multiplex PCR, and TCRdb kept only the in-frame ones, dropping some. The sample has some 40,000 clones, roughly 75% seen once. Specimen: peripheral blood, collected 28 days after the second dose of the MenACWY control vaccine. Every receptor here comes from an adult who received the MenACWY meningococcal vaccine as a control. Both conserved end residues are part of each CDR3. A D gene is named only where the DNA matches it firmly. Some rows mark clone size as missing; the rest say once, few, many or name a class of expanded clone.

J | D | size | V | DNA | CDR3
TRBJ2-1 | TRBD1 | NA | TRBV25-1 | TGTGCCAGCAGTGGCCGGGACAGGGATCTTAATGAGCAGTTCTTC | CASSGRDRDLNEQFF
TRBJ1-5 | TRBD1 | NA | TRBV24-1 | TGTGCCACCAGTGACGCCACAGGGGGACCAAGACAGCCCCAGCATTTT | CATSDATGGPRQPQHF
TRBJ2-3 | TRBD2 | NA | TRBV29-1 | TGCAGCGTAACGTCTCTAGCGGGGGCGGATACGCAGTATTTT | CSVTSLAGADTQYF
TRBJ1-1 | NA | few | TRBV5-6 | TGTGCCAGCAGCTTGGGACAAGCTTCGGCGGGGACTGAAGCTTTCTTT | CASSLGQASAGTEAFF
TRBJ2-5 | NA | NA | TRBV24-1 | TGTGCCACCAGTGACCCAGGGACACCCCAAGAGACCCAGTACTTC | CATSDPGTPQETQYF
TRBJ1-6 | NA | once | TRBV7-6 | TGTGCCAGCACCCCACTGACGGCGGGGAGGAATTCACCCCTCCACTTT | CASTPLTAGRNSPLHF
TRBJ2-4 | NA | NA | TRBV14 | TGTGCCAGCAGCCAGTCCTACCTAACCATTCAGTACTTC | CASSQSYLTIQYF
TRBJ1-1 | NA | NA | TRBV5-1 | TGCGCCAGCAGCTTGTTCGGGCGTGGCACTGAAGCTTTCTTT | CASSLFGRGTEAFF
TRBJ1-1 | TRBD1 | NA | TRBV10-2 | TGCGCCAGCAGGGACAGGGGTTACACTGAAGCTTTCTTT | CASRDRGYTEAFF
TRBJ2-7 | TRBD2 | NA | TRBV5-1 | TGCGCCAGCAGCGTTACGACTAGCGGGAGCCACGAGCAGTACTTC | CASSVTTSGSHEQYF
TRBJ2-1 | NA | NA | TRBV29-1 | TGCAGCGTTGAACTAACAGGGATGAATGAGCAGTTCTTC | CSVELTGMNEQFF
TRBJ2-1 | NA | NA | TRBV24-1 | TGTGCCACCAGTGATAAGGATCCTCTCAATGAGCAGTTCTTC | CATSDKDPLNEQFF
TRBJ2-3 | NA | many | TRBV6-6 | TGTGCCAGCAGTTACGATAGTACAGGCACAGATACGCAGTATTTT | CASSYDSTGTDTQYF
TRBJ2-6 | NA | NA | TRBV5-5 | TGTGCCAGCAGCTTAGGTGCAACAGGGGGGGCCAACGTCCTGACTTTC | CASSLGATGGANVLTF
TRBJ1-2 | NA | NA | TRBV6-5 | TGTGCCGGTAGACAGGAAAACTATGGCTACACCTTC | CAGRQENYGYTF
TRBJ1-2 | NA | few | TRBV9 | TGTGCCAGCAGGACGACCGGGACGTTCTATGGCTACACCTTC | CASRTTGTFYGYTF
TRBJ2-7 | NA | NA | TRBV7-9 | TGTGCCAGCAGCTTTCAAGGAGAGCAGGGAGCATACGAGCAGTACTTC | CASSFQGEQGAYEQYF
TRBJ2-2 | NA | few | TRBV2 | TGTGCCAGACCAGCGGGACAGTCGAACACCGGGGAGCTGTTTTTT | CARPAGQSNTGELFF
TRBJ2-1 | NA | NA | TRBV9 | TGTGCCAGCACCCCCCAACTACAAAATGAGCAGTTCTTC | CASTPQLQNEQFF
TRBJ1-5 | TRBD1 | NA | TRBV5-1 | TGCGCCAGCAGCCGCGGGACAGGGACCAATCAGCCCCAGCATTTT | CASSRGTGTNQPQHF
TRBJ2-3 | TRBD2 | NA | TRBV9 | TGTGCCAGCAGCGGTAGCGGGAGCCCCACAGATACGCAGTATTTT | CASSGSGSPTDTQYF
TRBJ1-1 | NA | NA | TRBV18 | TGTGCCAGCTCACCCACACAGGGGAACACTGAAGCTTTCTTT | CASSPTQGNTEAFF
TRBJ1-1 | NA | NA | TRBV4-1 | TGCGCCAGCAGCCAAGATAAGTATAGGATGAACACTGAAGCTTTCTTT | CASSQDKYRMNTEAFF
TRBJ1-1 | NA | NA | TRBV4-1 | TGCGCCAGCAGCCAAGGCGTGGGGGGGAGGACTGAAGCTTTCTTT | CASSQGVGGRTEAFF
TRBJ2-3 | NA | once | TRBV24-1 | TGTGCCACCAGTGAACGCAGGGGTAGGGGCACAGATACGCAGTATTTT | CATSERRGRGTDTQYF
TRBJ1-4 | NA | NA | TRBV6-6 | TGTGCCATTCAGCGGCAGTATTCTGAAAAACTGTTTTTT | CAIQRQYSEKLFF
TRBJ2-4 | NA | NA | TRBV28 | TGTGCCAGCAGTTTATACGGCACCGGGGCCAAAAACATTCAGTACTTC | CASSLYGTGAKNIQYF
TRBJ1-2 | TRBD1 | NA | TRBV25-1 | TGTGCCAGCGGAAGAGGTGGGACAGGGGATAAGGATGGCTACACCTTC | CASGRGGTGDKDGYTF
TRBJ1-1 | NA | NA | TRBV19 | TGTGCCAGTAACAGAATGGGGGAGAACACTGAAGCTTTCTTT | CASNRMGENTEAFF
TRBJ1-5 | TRBD1 | NA | TRBV19 | TGTGCCAGCAGGGACAGACGAGATCAGCCCCAGCATTTT | CASRDRRDQPQHF
TRBJ2-3 | NA | NA | TRBV6-5 | TGTGCCAGCCTACCCAGTTATGGCACAGATACGCAGTATTTT | CASLPSYGTDTQYF
TRBJ2-7 | TRBD2 | NA | TRBV19 | TGTGCCAGTAGTCAAGCCAGCGGGAGAGTAGACGAGCAGTACTTC | CASSQASGRVDEQYF
TRBJ2-2 | NA | NA | TRBV2 | TGTGCCCCGATCAAGACGGGGAACACCGGGGAGCTGTTTTTT | CAPIKTGNTGELFF
TRBJ2-6 | NA | NA | TRBV27 | TGTGCCAGCAGTCGCCGGACGGGCTCTGGGGCCAACGTCCTGACTTTC | CASSRRTGSGANVLTF
TRBJ2-1 | NA | NA | TRBV30 | TGTGCCTGGAGTAAACAGGACAATGAGCAGTTCTTC | CAWSKQDNEQFF
TRBJ1-6 | NA | NA | TRBV6-1 | TGTGCCAGCAGTGAAGAGGGGCATTCACCCCTCCACTTT | CASSEEGHSPLHF
TRBJ2-4 | NA | NA | TRBV15 | TGTGCCACCAGCCAAGGGGGGCTAGCCAAAAACATTCAGTACTTC | CATSQGGLAKNIQYF
TRBJ1-1 | NA | NA | TRBV7-2 | TGTGCCAGCAGCTTAGCAGGGCCGAGGACTGAAGCTTTCTTT | CASSLAGPRTEAFF
TRBJ2-4 | NA | NA | TRBV2 | TGTGCCAGCAGGGAGGGGGGCGCGAGGGCCAAAAACATTCAGTACTTC | CASREGGARAKNIQYF
TRBJ2-5 | NA | NA | TRBV30 | TGTGCCTGGTCTCATTGGGGGGGCTTAGAGACCCAGTACTTC | CAWSHWGGLETQYF
TRBJ1-1 | NA | NA | TRBV4-1 | TGCGCCAGCAGCCAAGATGGGGCATCTGAAGCTTTCTTT | CASSQDGASEAFF